What follows are 18 T cell receptor beta chains derived from one specimen sequenced in a study of shared clonotypes between healthy human individuals. Clones were read by immunoSEQ multiplex PCR, and TCRdb kept only the in-frame ones, dropping some. The data show around 500,000 clones, 70% to 80% seen once. Material for sequencing was PBMCs. The receptors shown here come from a woman in her 40s in good health. Some clones in this sample may be carry-over from other donors' samples.

V gene TRBV19 combines with J gene TRBJ2-2, with 8 nucleotides matching TRBD2. The CDR3 extends over 14 amino acids. Trimming cost V 6 bases and J 5 bases; bases outside gene matches: 5. CDR1 is LNHDA and CDR2 is SQIVND in the germline V gene (reference sequence). The CDR3 protein is CASSGRAETGELFF. CDR3 bases: TGTGCCAGTAGCGGGAGGGCCGAGACCGGGGAGCTGTTTTTT.

In this sample, this clone turned up a few times. V gene TRBV4-3 combines with J gene TRBJ2-2; 10 bases agree with TRBD1. The germline CDR1 and CDR2 sequences are LGHNA and YSLEER. Trimming removed 5 bases from V and 6 bases from J; junction bases left unmatched: 0. The CDR3 covers 13 residues. The CDR3 region is CASSGQGAGELFF. The CDR3 nucleotides are TGCGCCAGCAGCGGACAGGGGGCCGGGGAGCTGTTTTTT.

J is TRBJ2-3 and V is TRBV27; 8 bases align to TRBD1. This CDR3 has 16 amino acids. The junction had 10 bases not matched to a gene; V was cut back by 5 bases and J by 3 bases. Looked up from germline, CDR1 is MNHEY and CDR2 is SMNVEV (reference sequence). CDR3 in DNA: TGTGCCAGCAGTGCCGACAGGGGATACGGGACAGATACGCAGTATTTT. Its protein is CASSADRGYGTDTQYF.

The chain recombines TRBV19 with TRBJ2-2; D might be TRBD2 (5 bases). With 6 bases removed from V and 5 bases from J, the gap between germline ends came to 7 bases. The CDR3 loop spans 12 amino acids. CDR1 is LNHDA and CDR2 is SQIVND in the germline V gene (reference sequence). Here the CDR3 reads CASRAVTGELFF. The DNA of the CDR3 is TGTGCCAGTAGAGCGGTGACCGGGGAGCTGTTTTTT.

This chain connects TRBV19 to TRBJ2-3; D unresolved. V lost 3 bases and J lost 1, with 5 bases in between. The CDR3 covers 13 residues. The germline V gene has CDR1 LNHDA and CDR2 SQIVND (reference sequence). CDR3 in amino acids: CASSITRTDTQYF. The CDR3 nucleotides are TGTGCCAGTAGTATCACACGCACAGATACGCAGTATTTT. The whole variable domain, remainder taken from reference TRBV19 and TRBJ2-3, is DGGITQSPKYLFRKEGQNVTLSCEQNLNHDAMYWYRQDPGQGLRLIYYSQIVNDFQKGDIAEGYSVSREKKESFPLTVTSAQKNPTAFYLCASSITRTDTQYFGPGTRLTVL.

The chain joins TRBV19 to TRBJ1-3, with D maybe TRBD1 (5 bases). The CDR3 sequence is 15 residues long. Trimming took off 6 bases at V and 0 bases at J, with 12 bases between the two ends. Germline assignment: CDR1 LNHDA and CDR2 SQIVND (reference sequence). The CDR3 protein is CASRNLGTSGNTIYF. In nucleotides, the CDR3 is TGTGCCAGTAGAAATCTGGGGACCTCTGGAAACACCATATATTTT.

V is TRBV5-1 and J is TRBJ2-1; 10 bases agree with TRBD2. This CDR3 spans 17 amino acids. Trimming took 0 bases from V and 6 from J; bases not matched to a gene: 9. CDR1 SGHRS and CDR2 YFSETQ come from the germline V gene. CDR3 protein: CASSLGRGLAGVNEQFF. The DNA for the CDR3 is TGCGCCAGCAGCTTGGGTCGGGGGCTAGCGGGAGTCAATGAGCAGTTCTTC.

This chain joins TRBV6-1 and TRBJ1-1, with D possibly matching TRBD1 (5 bases). The CDR3 has 11 residues. The germline CDR1 and CDR2 sequences are MNHNS and SASEGT. Trimming took 4 bases from V and 8 from J, leaving 8 bases between them. CDR3 amino acids: CASSGTREAFF. CDR3 nucleotide sequence: TGTGCCAGCAGTGGGACAAGGGAAGCTTTCTTT.

This sequence joins TRBV5-1 and TRBJ1-1; 7 bases line up with TRBD1. J was trimmed by 2 bases and V by 3 bases; bases with no gene match: 7. The CDR3 consists of 15 residues. CDR1 is SGHRS and CDR2 is YFSETQ in the germline V gene. As DNA, the CDR3 is TGCGCCAGCAGCTCCCAAGGGACAGCAAACACTGAAGCTTTCTTT. Encoded protein: CASSSQGTANTEAFF.

This chain connects TRBV11-3 to TRBJ2-1; 8 positions agree with TRBD2. Germline V gene sequence: CDR1 SGHNT, CDR2 YENEEA. The J segment lost 6 bases and the V segment lost 5 bases, leaving 12 bases of the junction unmatched. This CDR3 spans 16 amino acids. The DNA for the CDR3 is TGTGCCAGCAGCCCAAGCGAGCGGGAGAAGGCCAATGAGCAGTTCTTC. Translating it yields CASSPSEREKANEQFF.

The sample holds a few counts of this clone. The rearrangement links TRBV2 to TRBJ2-7, with 9 bases identical to TRBD1. The V segment lost 6 bases and the J segment 5 bases; nucleotides outside the gene matches: 5. This CDR3 has 13 amino acids. Germline CDR1 reads SNHLY; CDR2 reads FYNNEI. The CDR3 loop reads CASRGDRVHEQYF. Here the CDR3 DNA reads TGTGCCAGCAGGGGGGACAGGGTACACGAGCAGTACTTC.

The V gene is TRBV13, the J gene TRBJ2-7; D perhaps matches TRBD1 (7 bases). Germline V lookup: CDR1 PRHDT, CDR2 FYEKMQ (reference sequence). CDR3 length: 19 amino acids. V lost 5 bases, J lost 5 bases, and 31 bases lay in between. CDR3 coding DNA: TGTGCCAGCAGCGGGGGACTCTTAGGGGGCGGTTCGACGGTCCACGAGCAGTACTTC. Its protein product is CASSGGLLGGGSTVHEQYF.

This clone was detected only a few times. This rearrangement joins TRBV19 to TRBJ2-2; 10 nucleotides line up with TRBD1. The germline V gene has CDR1 LNHDA and CDR2 SQIVND (reference sequence). J was trimmed by 7 bases and V by 6 bases; bases with no gene match: 14. This CDR3 spans 17 amino acids. CDR3 loop: CASSPTLRDRGFGELFF. The CDR3 DNA reads as TGTGCCAGTAGCCCTACCTTGAGGGACAGGGGATTCGGGGAGCTGTTTTTT.

This clone was picked up one time. The gene calls are TRBV7-9 and TRBJ2-3; 8 positions match TRBD1. With V trimmed by 1 base and J by 3 bases, 0 bases remained unmatched. CDR3 length equals 14 residues. Germline CDR1 is SEHNR and CDR2 is FQNEAQ (reference sequence). The CDR3 reads CASSLDRGTDTQYF. The CDR3 region has the DNA TGTGCCAGCAGCTTAGACAGGGGGACAGATACGCAGTATTTT.

A few counts support this clone. The CDR3 loop reads CASSPTGVVQAFF. Written as DNA, the CDR3 is TGTGCCAGCAGTCCGACTGGGGTTGTGCAAGCTTTCTTT. The chain recombines TRBV28 with TRBJ1-1, with unresolved D. The ends were cut back, 5 bases at V and 9 bases at J, with 16 bases in the middle. CDR1 and CDR2 (germline): MDHEN, SYDVKM. The CDR3 runs 13 residues. Using reference TRBV28 and TRBJ1-1 for the parts outside the CDR3, the full variable domain is DVKVTQSSRYLVKRTGEKVFLECVQDMDHENMFWYRQDPGLGLRLIYFSYDVKMKEKGDIPEGYSVSREKKERFSLILESASTNQTSMYLCASSPTGVVQAFFGQGTRLTVV.

This clone was recorded a few times. This chain uses TRBV28 with TRBJ2-1; D may be TRBD2 (6 bases). The V and J ends lost 7 bases and 13 bases respectively, with 23 bases between them. This CDR3 spans 14 amino acids. The germline CDR1 and CDR2 sequences are MDHEN and SYDVKM. CDR3 in DNA: TGTGCCAGCACCGCCAACGTGTTAGCGGCCAATCAGTTCTTC. Its translation: CASTANVLAANQFF.

This clone was recorded at least ten times. The chain has TRBV15 and TRBJ1-5; D gene ambiguous. This CDR3 spans 15 amino acids. Per the germline V gene, CDR1 is LNHNV and CDR2 is YYDKDF (reference sequence). The V end lost 0 bases, the J end lost 10 bases, and 16 bases lay between the germline ends. CDR3 protein: CATSREREGPSPQHF. CDR3 DNA sequence: TGTGCCACCAGCAGAGAAAGGGAAGGTCCAAGCCCCCAGCATTTT.

The chain carries TRBV9 and TRBJ2-1, with D perhaps matching TRBD2 (6 bases). From germline, CDR1 is SGDLS and CDR2 YYNGEE. CDR3 length equals 15 residues. Trimming removed 2 bases from V and 7 bases from J, with 16 bases in between. The CDR3 DNA reads as TGTGCCAGCAGCGTTGGCGGGATGGCCCCGAATGAGCAGTTCTTC. Translating gives CASSVGGMAPNEQFF.